A single sample gave rise to the 32 T cell receptor beta chains below, sequenced in a study of read filtering for tumor transcriptome and immune sequencing. This library used 300 to 450 ng RNA and molecular barcoded adaptors spanning alpha/delta and beta/gamma chains. MiXCR was run by TCRdb on the reads, yielding one entry per CDR3 protein. This table has 85,000 to 100,000 distinct CDR3 sequences, around a fifth appearing once. Material for sequencing was a population of CD138-negative cells sorted from bone marrow. These receptors originate from a donor aged 40 or over with multiple myeloma.

Note on this clonotype: With a much larger clone just one base away, this may be a read error. Because the CDR3 is missing its conserved closing phenylalanine or tryptophan, this is likely a read error. V and J are TRBV4-1 and TRBJ1-5, with 8 bases lining up with TRBD1. Germline-derived CDR1 and CDR2 are MGHRA and YSYEKL. V dropped 5 bases and J dropped 4; count of bases not matched to a gene: 7. The length of the CDR3 is 15 residues. The CDR3 loop is CASSARTGLNQPQHV. CDR3 coding DNA: TGCGCCAGCAGCGCAAGGACAGGGCTAAATCAGCCCCAGCATGTT.

This clonotype was recorded at least ten times. The rearrangement joins TRBV15 to TRBJ2-1, with a tentative D call TRBD2 (7 bases). The CDR3 is 15 residues long. Germline V gives CDR1 LNHNV, CDR2 YYDKDF (reference sequence). Trimming pared 3 bases from V and 7 bases from J, leaving 16 bases between. In nucleotides, the CDR3 is TGTGCCACCAGCAGGGGGGGGGCCCTCGGGAATGAGCAGTTCTTC. Translated: CATSRGGALGNEQFF. Full variable domain (outside the CDR3, taken from reference TRBV15 and TRBJ2-1): DAMVIQNPRYQVTQFGKPVTLSCSQTLNHNVMYWYQQKSSQAPKLLFHYYDKDFNNEADTPDNFQSRRPNTSFCFLDIRSPGLGDTAMYLCATSRGGALGNEQFFGPGTRLTVL.

This clonotype occurred many times. The chain links TRBV10-3 to TRBJ2-1; 9 bases map to TRBD1. Per the germline V gene, CDR1 is ENHRY and CDR2 is SYGVKD. V lost 5 bases and J lost 7; bases outside the gene matches: 6. The CDR3 sequence is 14 residues long. For the CDR3, the DNA is TGTGCCATCAGTACCGGGACAGGGAGGAATGAGCAGTTCTTC. Encoded protein: CAISTGTGRNEQFF.

On this clonotype: This may be a read error: a much more frequent sequence differs by one nucleotide. The V call is TRBV12-3 or TRBV12-4, the J call TRBJ1-5; tentatively, D is TRBD1 (5 bases). This CDR3 spans 15 amino acids. CDR3 region: CASSPTRQGGQPQRF. Here the CDR3 DNA reads TGTGCCAGCAGTCCAACGAGGCAGGGTGGTCAGCCCCAGCGTTTT.

This clonotype appeared a few times. The CDR3 protein is CASSSRDSNQPQHF. Here the CDR3 DNA reads TGTGCCAGCAGCTCGCGGGATAGCAATCAGCCCCAGCATTTT. The gene calls are TRBV5-8 and TRBJ1-5; D is unresolved. V shed 3 bases and J shed 0 bases, with 7 bases lying between them. The CDR3 is 14 amino acids. Germline CDR1 reads SGHTS; CDR2 reads YDEGEE. The full variable domain, in which reference TRBV5-8 and TRBJ1-5 provide the parts outside the CDR3, is EAGVTQSPTHLIKTRGQQATLRCSPISGHTSVYWYQQALGLGLQFLLWYDEGEERNRGNFPPRFSGRQFPNYSSELNVNALELEDSALYLCASSSRDSNQPQHFGDGTRLSIL.

As concerns this clonotype: One end of the junction fails to match germline, which may point to a read error. The rearrangement links TRBV3-1 to TRBJ1-1, with D uncertain. In germline, CDR1 is LGHDT, CDR2 YNNKEL (reference sequence). This CDR3 contains 12 residues. CDR3 residues: CANSQAAAEAFF. In DNA form, the CDR3 reads TGTGCCAACAGCCAAGCTGCAGCTGAAGCTTTCTTT.

In DNA, the CDR3 is TGTGCCAGCTCACCAACCAGCGGGGCAGATACGCAGTATTTT. Translated: CASSPTSGADTQYF. V usage is TRBV18 and J usage is TRBJ2-3, with 7 bases aligning to TRBD2. The CDR3 has 14 residues. Germline CDR1 reads KGHSH; CDR2 reads LQKENI. The V gene end was trimmed by 2 bases and the J gene end by 4 bases; junction bases not matched to a gene: 3.

The V call is TRBV19, the J call TRBJ1-5; TRBD1 matches 9 bases. V lost 6 bases, J lost 4 bases, and 4 bases stayed unmatched. Germline assignment: CDR1 LNHDA and CDR2 SQIVND (reference sequence). The CDR3 sequence is 14 residues long. CDR3 in amino acids: CASSLTGGNQPQHF. The CDR3, as DNA: TGTGCCAGTAGCCTGACAGGGGGGAATCAGCCCCAGCATTTT.

This clonotype was detected ten times or more. The chain carries TRBV15 and TRBJ2-3; no clear D. This CDR3 contains 14 residues. V shed 3 bases and J shed 1 base, with 8 bases lying between them. Germline V gives CDR1 LNHNV, CDR2 YYDKDF (reference sequence). As DNA, the CDR3 is TGTGCCACCAGCAGGGGCCGAGGCACAGATACGCAGTATTTT. Translating it yields CATSRGRGTDTQYF.

A remark on this clonotype: A much more abundant neighbour one base away suggests this may be a read error. The V and J genes are TRBV20-1 and TRBJ1-4, with no clear D. Germline CDR1 is DFQATT and CDR2 is SNEGSKA (reference sequence). The CDR3 covers 12 residues. Trimming removed 1 base at V and 7 bases at J, with 7 bases between. In nucleotides, the CDR3 is TGCAGTGCTAGAGGGGCTAGTGAAAAACTGTTTTTT. Encoded protein: CSARGASEKLFF.

Many counts were recorded for this clonotype. This chain connects TRBV6-5 to TRBJ1-1; TRBD1 is a possible D gene (6 bases). The V gene's germline CDR1 is MNHEY and CDR2 SVGAGI. Trimming took 6 bases from V and 5 from J, leaving 10 bases between them. This CDR3 contains 12 residues. CDR3 amino acids: CASRVRGTEAFF. The CDR3 DNA sequence: TGTGCCAGCAGAGTGAGGGGGACTGAAGCTTTCTTT.

This clonotype was seen repeatedly, ten times or more. V gene TRBV6-2 or TRBV6-3 combines with J gene TRBJ2-3; D unresolved. This CDR3 comprises 16 residues. V dropped 8 bases and J dropped 2 bases, with 20 bases sitting between them. Germline-derived CDR1 and CDR2 are MNHEY and SVGEGT. CDR3 amino acids: CASSRAFLGYTDTQYF. Written as DNA, the CDR3 is TGTGCCAGCTCCCGGGCTTTTCTTGGGTACACAGATACGCAGTATTTT.

In its sample, this clonotype was seen many times. V is TRBV2 and J is TRBJ2-1; weak D call: TRBD1 (6 bases). This CDR3 region has 13 residues. Deletions cut 4 bases from V and 4 bases from J, with 8 bases between. In germline, CDR1 is SNHLY, CDR2 FYNNEI. The CDR3 loop reads CASSGDIYNEQFF. The CDR3 nucleotides read TGTGCCAGCAGTGGGGACATTTACAATGAGCAGTTCTTC. Full variable domain (rest looked up from reference TRBV2 and TRBJ2-1): EPEVTQTPSHQVTQMGQEVILRCVPISNHLYFYWYRQILGQKVEFLVSFYNNEISEKSEIFDDQFSVERPDGSNFTLKIRSTKLEDSAMYFCASSGDIYNEQFFGPGTRLTVL.

This clonotype has more than one count but fewer than ten. At one of its ends the junction is not consistent with the germline gene, which may arise from a read error. The rearrangement links TRBV24-1 to TRBJ1-4; D call uncertain. Germline CDR1 KGHDR, CDR2 SFDVKD. The CDR3 sequence is 8 residues long. The DNA for the CDR3 is TGTGCCACTCGAACTGGGGTTTTT. Its protein is CATRTGVF.

Details on this clonotype: A much larger clone lies a single base off, so this may be a read error. This chain uses TRBV20-1 with TRBJ2-7, with D perhaps matching TRBD1 (6 bases). The length of the CDR3 is 12 residues. In germline, CDR1 is DFQATT, CDR2 SNEGSKA (reference sequence). The DNA of the CDR3 is TGCAGTGCTCGGACAGTGGGAAACTTCCCCTTCTTC. Amino acid sequence: CSARTVGNFPFF.

This clonotype was seen many times. This chain uses TRBV2 with TRBJ2-6; D uncertain. Between the trimmed V and J ends, which lost 3 bases and 2 bases, there was a span of 11 bases. Germline V gene sequence: CDR1 SNHLY, CDR2 FYNNEI. The CDR3 is 16 residues long. CDR3 protein: CASSDRRWAGANVLTF. For the CDR3, the DNA is TGTGCCAGCAGTGACAGGAGATGGGCTGGGGCCAACGTCCTGACTTTC.

In this sample, this clonotype turned up a few times. The chain recombines TRBV20-1 with TRBJ2-5, with TRBD1 as a possible D gene (6 bases). CDR3 size: 15 residues. Between the trimmed V and J ends, which lost 0 bases and 1 base, there was a span of 12 bases. Per the germline V gene, CDR1 is DFQATT and CDR2 is SNEGSKA (reference sequence). The DNA of the CDR3 is TGCAGTGCTAGAGATGGCAGGGGAGTCCAAGAGACCCAGTACTTC. Translated: CSARDGRGVQETQYF.

This clonotype was counted ten times or more. This rearrangement joins TRBV4-1 to TRBJ2-1; TRBD2 agrees at 7 bases. J lost 4 bases, V lost 1 base, and 7 bases had no gene match. The germline V gene encodes CDR1 MGHRA and CDR2 YSYEKL. The CDR3 covers 16 residues. The CDR3 DNA reads TGCGCCAGCAGCCAAGTAGGCCTAGCGGATTACAATGAGCAGTTCTTC. Its protein is CASSQVGLADYNEQFF.

A remark on this clonotype: This may be a read error: a much more frequent sequence differs by one nucleotide. The final CDR3 position lacks the conserved phenylalanine or tryptophan, pointing to a likely read error. J is TRBJ1-2 and V is TRBV7-9; D is undetermined. The V gene's germline CDR1 is SEHNR and CDR2 FQNEAQ (reference sequence). The length of the CDR3 is 13 residues. Trimming pared 5 bases from V and 2 bases from J, leaving 9 bases between. The CDR3: CASSPATNYGYTS. In DNA, the CDR3 is TGTGCCAGCAGCCCCGCAACGAACTATGGCTACACCTCC.

The chain is built from TRBV29-1 and TRBJ2-3; TRBD1 aligns across 9 bases. V dropped 4 bases and J dropped 3; count of bases not matched to a gene: 5. The CDR3 totals 14 residues. Germline V gene data show CDR1 as SQVTM and CDR2 as ANQGSEA. The CDR3, as DNA: TGCAGCGTTGCAAGGGGACAGGGAACAGATACGCAGTATTTT. Amino acid sequence: CSVARGQGTDTQYF.

This clonotype was picked up many times. This chain links TRBV30 with TRBJ2-2; D not certain. The germline V gene encodes CDR1 GTSNPN and CDR2 SVGIG (reference sequence). This CDR3 spans 13 amino acids. The V end lost 3 bases, the J end lost 4 bases, and 9 bases lay between the germline ends. Here the CDR3 DNA reads TGTGCCTGGAGCTACAGACTCACCGGGGAGCTGTTTTTT. This gives the protein CAWSYRLTGELFF.

CDR3 residues: CASSTPGPLNTEAFF. CDR3 DNA sequence: TGCGCCAGCAGCACACCGGGACCATTGAACACTGAAGCTTTCTTT. V and J are TRBV4-1 and TRBJ1-1; the D gene is possibly TRBD1 (5 bases). Per the germline V gene, CDR1 is MGHRA and CDR2 is YSYEKL. The CDR3 sequence is 15 residues long. V lost 5 bases, J lost 0 bases, and 13 bases lay in between.

This clonotype was detected only a few times. This chain connects TRBV6-6 to TRBJ1-1; 9 bases are shared with TRBD1. CDR1 and CDR2 (germline): MNHNY, SVGAGI (reference sequence). This CDR3 has 15 residues. Losses at the gene ends were 5 bases for V and 4 bases for J; bases not matched to a gene: 8. CDR3 nucleotides: TGTGCCAGCAGTCCGGGACAGGGTAATCCCACTGAAGCTTTCTTT. This gives the protein CASSPGQGNPTEAFF.

CDR3 residues: CSVEIQGSIYRNGYTF. DNA of the CDR3: TGCAGCGTTGAGATACAGGGGTCCATCTACCGTAATGGCTACACCTTC. The J gene is TRBJ1-2, the V gene TRBV29-1; 7 nucleotides line up with TRBD1. In germline, CDR1 is SQVTM, CDR2 ANQGSEA. CDR3 size: 16 residues. V lost 3 bases to trimming and J lost 6 bases; unmatched junction nucleotides: 16.

For this clonotype: With a much larger clone just one base away, this may be a read error. The V and J genes are TRBV20-1 and TRBJ2-1; TRBD2 is a possible D gene (6 bases). The CDR3 totals 14 residues. The germline V gene has CDR1 DFQATT and CDR2 SNEGSKA (reference sequence). The chain's CDR3 is CSAGTQPSYNEQCF. The DNA for the CDR3 is TGCAGTGCTGGGACTCAGCCCTCCTACAATGAGCAGTGCTTC.

This clonotype came up many times. V gene TRBV2 combines with J gene TRBJ2-1; TRBD2 aligns across 8 bases. The CDR3 spans 15 residues. Unmatched junction bases numbered 12, after V lost 8 bases and J lost 6 bases. Germline V gene sequence: CDR1 SNHLY, CDR2 FYNNEI. Here the CDR3 DNA reads TGTGCCAGCCTGAACCTGGGGCGGGGGGTCAATGAGCAGTTCTTC. Its protein is CASLNLGRGVNEQFF.

Details on this clonotype: This may be a read error: a much more frequent sequence differs by one nucleotide. The J gene is TRBJ2-2, the V gene TRBV7-2; no clear D. The CDR3 runs 16 residues. Germline V gives CDR1 SGHTA, CDR2 FQGNSA. V was trimmed by 5 bases and J by 3 bases, leaving 16 bases between them. CDR3 protein: CASSPRIRLYTGELFF. For the CDR3, the DNA is TGTGCCAGCAGCCCCAGGATACGACTGTACACCGGGGAGCTGTTTTTT.

This clonotype was found a few times. The chain combines TRBV5-1 with TRBJ2-7; D unclear. The CDR3 totals 10 residues. Germline V gives CDR1 SGHRS, CDR2 YFSETQ. Trimming removed 5 bases at V and 5 bases at J, with 5 bases between. The CDR3 loop reads CASRGHEQYF. Here the CDR3 DNA reads TGCGCCAGCAGGGGCCACGAGCAGTACTTC.

On this clonotype: A read error may explain this, as a much larger clone is one base away. DNA of the CDR3: TGTACCAGTCAGGACATGAACACTGAAGCTTTCTTT. This translates into CTSQDMNTEAFF. J is TRBJ1-1 and V is TRBV6-1; perhaps TRBD1 as D (5 bases). Per the germline V gene, CDR1 is MNHNS and CDR2 is SASEGT. This CDR3 is built from 12 residues.

This clonotype was counted a few times. The rearrangement links TRBV14 to TRBJ2-5, with D unresolved. The CDR3 is 12 amino acids. Deletions cut 4 bases from V and 4 bases from J, with 7 bases between. Looked up from germline, CDR1 is SGHDN and CDR2 is FVKESK. This chain's CDR3 is CASSRKRETQYF. Written as DNA, the CDR3 is TGTGCCAGCAGCCGAAAGAGAGAGACCCAGTACTTC.

In its sample, this clonotype was seen many times. V usage is TRBV20-1 and J usage is TRBJ2-5, with 9 bases that match TRBD1. J lost 5 bases, V lost 8 bases, and 9 bases had no gene match. The CDR3 is 13 residues long. CDR1 is DFQATT, CDR2 SNEGSKA, per germline (reference sequence). The CDR3 region is CSLWDRVEETQYF. In DNA form, the CDR3 reads TGCAGTTTATGGGACAGGGTCGAGGAGACCCAGTACTTC.

This clonotype was seen many times. The chain carries TRBV5-1 and TRBJ1-1; the D is unclear. The V gene lost 0 bases and the J gene lost 10 bases, with 13 bases spanning the gap. From germline, CDR1 is SGHRS and CDR2 YFSETQ. The CDR3 covers 13 residues. The CDR3, as DNA: TGCGCCAGCAGCTTGGAGGGTACAGACACAGCTTTCTTT. Translated, it gives CASSLEGTDTAFF.